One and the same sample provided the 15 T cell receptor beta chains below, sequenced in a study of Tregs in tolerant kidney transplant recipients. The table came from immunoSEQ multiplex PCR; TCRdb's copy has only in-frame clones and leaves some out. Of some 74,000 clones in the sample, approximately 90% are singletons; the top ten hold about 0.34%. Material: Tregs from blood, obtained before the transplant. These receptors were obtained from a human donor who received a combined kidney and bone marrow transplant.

CDR3 region: CASSLFDTPWDTEAFF. The CDR3 nucleotides are TGTGCCAGCAGCTTGTTCGACACGCCTTGGGACACTGAAGCTTTCTTT. This sequence joins TRBV5-4 and TRBJ1-1, with D unresolved. The CDR3 totals 16 residues. CDR1 and CDR2 from the germline V gene are SGHNT and YYREEE (reference sequence). Trimming took off 1 base at V and 3 bases at J, with 16 bases between the two ends.

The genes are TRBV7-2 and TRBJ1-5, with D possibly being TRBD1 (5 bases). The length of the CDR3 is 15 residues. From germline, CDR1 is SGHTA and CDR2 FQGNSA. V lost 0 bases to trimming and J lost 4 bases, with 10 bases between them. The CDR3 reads CASSLAMTANQPQHF. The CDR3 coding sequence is TGTGCCAGCAGCTTAGCTATGACAGCTAATCAGCCCCAGCATTTT.

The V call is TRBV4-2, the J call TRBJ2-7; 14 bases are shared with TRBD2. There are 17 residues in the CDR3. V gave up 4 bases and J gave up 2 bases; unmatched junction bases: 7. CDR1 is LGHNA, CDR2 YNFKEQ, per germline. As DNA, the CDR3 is TGTGCCAGCAGCCCGGGGACTAGCGGGAGAGGGCCCTACGAGCAGTACTTC. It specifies CASSPGTSGRGPYEQYF.

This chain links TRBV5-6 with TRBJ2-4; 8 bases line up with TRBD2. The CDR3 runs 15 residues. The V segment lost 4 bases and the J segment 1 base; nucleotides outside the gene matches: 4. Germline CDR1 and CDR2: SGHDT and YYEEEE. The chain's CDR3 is CASSPGGLAKNIQYF. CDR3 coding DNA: TGTGCCAGCAGCCCGGGGGGGCTGGCCAAAAACATTCAGTACTTC.

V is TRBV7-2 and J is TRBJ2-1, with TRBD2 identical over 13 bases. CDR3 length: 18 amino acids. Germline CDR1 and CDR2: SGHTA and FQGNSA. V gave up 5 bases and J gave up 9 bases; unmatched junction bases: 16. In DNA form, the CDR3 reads TGTGCCAGCAGCCCAGGACTAGCGGGAGTATCACACAATGTTGAGCAGTTCTTC. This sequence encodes CASSPGLAGVSHNVEQFF.

The CDR3 coding sequence is TGTGCCAGTAGTAGCGGAAGTACTGAGAAGTACTTC. Encoded protein: CASSSGSTEKYF. The chain recombines TRBV19 with TRBJ2-7, with D unclear. Germline V gene data show CDR1 as LNHDA and CDR2 as SQIVND (reference sequence). Trimming removed 4 bases at V and 11 bases at J, with 15 bases between. The CDR3 covers 12 residues.

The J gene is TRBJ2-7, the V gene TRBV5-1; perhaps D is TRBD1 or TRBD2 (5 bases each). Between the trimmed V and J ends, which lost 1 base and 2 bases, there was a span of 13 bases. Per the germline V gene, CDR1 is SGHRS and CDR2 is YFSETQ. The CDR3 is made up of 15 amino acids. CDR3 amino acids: CASSLRDQATYEQYF. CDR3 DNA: TGCGCCAGCAGCTTGAGGGACCAGGCCACCTACGAGCAGTACTTC.

The CDR3 nucleotides read TGTGCCAGCAGCTTGGGGGGGGCTGGAAACACCATATATTTT. Its translation is CASSLGGAGNTIYF. V and J are TRBV5-4 and TRBJ1-3, with D possibly being TRBD1 (5 bases). Germline CDR1 is SGHNT and CDR2 is YYREEE (reference sequence). The CDR3 contains 14 residues. Trimming took off 0 bases at V and 2 bases at J, with 6 bases between the two ends.

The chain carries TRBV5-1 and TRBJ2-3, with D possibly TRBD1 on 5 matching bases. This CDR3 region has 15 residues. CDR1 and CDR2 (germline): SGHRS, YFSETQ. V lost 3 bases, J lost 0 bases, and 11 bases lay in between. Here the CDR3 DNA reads TGCGCCAGCAGCTCCCGGGCAGGGAGCACAGATACGCAGTATTTT. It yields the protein CASSSRAGSTDTQYF.

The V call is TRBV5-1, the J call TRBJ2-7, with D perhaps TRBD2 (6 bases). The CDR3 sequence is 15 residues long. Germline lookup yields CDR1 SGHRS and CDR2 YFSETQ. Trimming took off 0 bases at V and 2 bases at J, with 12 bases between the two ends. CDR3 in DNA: TGCGCCAGCAGCTTGGCAGGGACTTCACCCTACGAGCAGTACTTC. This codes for CASSLAGTSPYEQYF. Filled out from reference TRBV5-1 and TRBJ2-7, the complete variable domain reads KAGVTQTPRYLIKTRGQQVTLSCSPISGHRSVSWYQQTPGQGLQFLFEYFSETQRNKGNFPGRFSGRQFSNSRSEMNVSTLELGDSALYLCASSLAGTSPYEQYFGPGTRLTVT.

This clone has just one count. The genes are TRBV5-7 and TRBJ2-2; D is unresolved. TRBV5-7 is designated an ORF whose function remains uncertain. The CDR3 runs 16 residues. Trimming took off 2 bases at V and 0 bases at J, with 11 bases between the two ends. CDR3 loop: CASSFGIHANTGELFF. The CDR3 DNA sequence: TGTGCCAGCAGCTTTGGGATCCACGCGAACACCGGGGAGCTGTTTTTT.

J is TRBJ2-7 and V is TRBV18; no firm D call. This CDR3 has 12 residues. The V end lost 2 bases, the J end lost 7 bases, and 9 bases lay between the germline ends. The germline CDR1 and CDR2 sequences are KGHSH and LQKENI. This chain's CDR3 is CASSPGYVEQYF. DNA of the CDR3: TGTGCCAGCTCACCAGGATATGTGGAGCAGTACTTC.

CDR3 amino acids: CASSSPPGVATEAFF. The CDR3 DNA is TGTGCCAGCAGCTCTCCGCCAGGGGTGGCCACTGAAGCTTTCTTT. The chain uses TRBV5-4 and TRBJ1-1; D is possibly TRBD1 (6 bases). This CDR3 contains 15 residues. V was trimmed by 3 bases and J by 4 bases, leaving 16 bases between them. Per germline, CDR1 SGHNT and CDR2 YYREEE (reference sequence).

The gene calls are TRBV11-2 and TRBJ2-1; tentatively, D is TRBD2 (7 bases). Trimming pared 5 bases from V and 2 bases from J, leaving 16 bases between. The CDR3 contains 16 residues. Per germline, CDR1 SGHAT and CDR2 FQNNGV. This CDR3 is CASSEGGEPTYNEQFF. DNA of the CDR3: TGTGCCAGCAGCGAAGGGGGGGAGCCCACCTACAATGAGCAGTTCTTC. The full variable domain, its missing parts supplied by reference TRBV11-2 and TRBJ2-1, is EAGVAQSPRYKIIEKRQSVAFWCNPISGHATLYWYQQILGQGPKLLIQFQNNGVVDDSQLPKDRFSAERLKGVDSTLKIQPAKLEDSAVYLCASSEGGEPTYNEQFFGPGTRLTVL.

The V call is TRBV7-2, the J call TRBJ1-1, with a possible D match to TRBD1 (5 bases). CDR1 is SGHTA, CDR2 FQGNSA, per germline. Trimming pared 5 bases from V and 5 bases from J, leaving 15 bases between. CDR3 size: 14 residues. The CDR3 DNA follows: TGTGCCAGCAGCCAGGTGGGGGGACGGACTGAAGCTTTCTTT. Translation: CASSQVGGRTEAFF.